The 5 T cell receptor beta chains presented below share a single source sample, sequenced in a study of OX40 agonist ivuxolimab in advanced cancers. Assay: immunoSEQ multiplex PCR; the TCRdb copy retains only in-frame clones and omits some. This sample has 39,000 or so clones, with 89% found just once. This material consisted of CD4+ or CD8+ T cells sorted from blood, taken in a trial of the OX40 agonist ivuxolimab. Receptors were obtained from an adult with an advanced solid tumor such as melanoma, head and neck, liver or kidney cancer.

The chain couples TRBV10-2 to TRBJ2-7; TRBD1 agrees at 9 bases. V shed 8 bases and J 3 bases; nucleotides not matched to a gene: 14. The CDR3 spans 16 residues. Germline V lookup: CDR1 WSHSY, CDR2 SAAADI. This CDR3 is CASGATPGQGYYEQYF. The CDR3 DNA is TGCGCCAGCGGGGCTACTCCGGGACAGGGATACTACGAGCAGTACTTC.

This clone was counted a few times. This sample includes further DNA sequences coding for the same CDR3. CDR3 amino acids: CSAGDGTGAFF. CDR3 nucleotides: TGCAGCGCCGGAGACGGGACAGGTGCTTTCTTT. The rearrangement joins TRBV29-1 to TRBJ1-1; 8 nucleotides match TRBD1. This CDR3 has 11 amino acids. V lost 7 bases, J lost 11 bases, and 9 bases stayed unmatched. Germline CDR1 SQVTM, CDR2 ANQGSEA.

The chain employs TRBV6-5 and TRBJ1-3, with D perhaps matching TRBD1 (6 bases). V lost 4 bases, J lost 0 bases, and 13 bases lay in between. Germline V gene sequence: CDR1 MNHEY, CDR2 SVGAGI. The CDR3 is 16 residues long. In DNA, the CDR3 is TGTGCCAGCAGTTTAGACAGGTCCAGCTCTGGAAACACCATATATTTT. It encodes CASSLDRSSSGNTIYF.

The chain employs TRBV5-4 and TRBJ2-1, with D tentatively TRBD2 (5 bases). The CDR3 sequence is 14 residues long. Trimming left V 3 bases short and J 4 bases short, with 11 bases between. CDR1 SGHNT and CDR2 YYREEE come from the germline V gene (reference sequence). The CDR3, as DNA: TGTGCCAGCAGCTGGCGGGTCGGATACAATGAGCAGTTCTTC. This sequence encodes CASSWRVGYNEQFF.

The chain has TRBV14 and TRBJ2-1; 8 bases map to TRBD2. V lost 0 bases, J lost 6 bases, and 7 bases stayed unmatched. CDR3 size: 16 residues. Germline loops: CDR1 SGHDN, CDR2 FVKESK. The CDR3 loop is CASSQDVGTRSNEQFF. CDR3 nucleotides: TGTGCCAGCAGCCAAGATGTTGGGACTAGGTCCAATGAGCAGTTCTTC. Filled out from reference TRBV14 and TRBJ2-1, the complete variable domain reads EAGVTQFPSHSVIEKGQTVTLRCDPISGHDNLYWYRRVMGKEIKFLLHFVKESKQDESGMPNNRFLAERTGGTYSTLKVQPAELEDSGVYFCASSQDVGTRSNEQFFGPGTRLTVL.